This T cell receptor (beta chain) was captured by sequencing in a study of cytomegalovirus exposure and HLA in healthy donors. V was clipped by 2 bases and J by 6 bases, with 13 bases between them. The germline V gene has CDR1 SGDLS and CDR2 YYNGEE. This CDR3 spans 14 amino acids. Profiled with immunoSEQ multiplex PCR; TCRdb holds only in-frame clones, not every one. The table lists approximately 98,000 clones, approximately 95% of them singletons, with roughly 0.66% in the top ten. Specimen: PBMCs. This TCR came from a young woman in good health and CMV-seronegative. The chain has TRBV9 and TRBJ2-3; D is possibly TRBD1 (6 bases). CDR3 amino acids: CASSVSTGGDTQYF. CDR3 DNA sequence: TGTGCCAGCAGCGTGTCGACAGGTGGGGATACGCAGTATTTT.